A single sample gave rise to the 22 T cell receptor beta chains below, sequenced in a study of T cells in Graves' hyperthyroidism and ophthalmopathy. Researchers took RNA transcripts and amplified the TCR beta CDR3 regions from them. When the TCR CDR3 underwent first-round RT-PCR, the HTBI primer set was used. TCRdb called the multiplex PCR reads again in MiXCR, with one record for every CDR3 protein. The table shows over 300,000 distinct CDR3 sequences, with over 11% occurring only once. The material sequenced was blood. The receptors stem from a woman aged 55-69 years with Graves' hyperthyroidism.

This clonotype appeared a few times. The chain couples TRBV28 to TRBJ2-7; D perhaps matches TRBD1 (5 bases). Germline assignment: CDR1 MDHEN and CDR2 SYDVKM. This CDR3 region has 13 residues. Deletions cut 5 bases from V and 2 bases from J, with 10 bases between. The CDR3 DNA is TGTGCCAGCAGTCCGGACAACACCTACGAGCAGTACTTC. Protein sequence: CASSPDNTYEQYF.

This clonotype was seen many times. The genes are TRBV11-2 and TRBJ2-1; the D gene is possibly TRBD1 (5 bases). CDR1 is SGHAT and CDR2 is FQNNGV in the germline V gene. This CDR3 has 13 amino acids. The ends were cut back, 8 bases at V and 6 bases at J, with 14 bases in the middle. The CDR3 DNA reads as TGTGCCAGCGGCATTGGGGCCGGCAATGAGCAGTTCTTC. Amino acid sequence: CASGIGAGNEQFF.

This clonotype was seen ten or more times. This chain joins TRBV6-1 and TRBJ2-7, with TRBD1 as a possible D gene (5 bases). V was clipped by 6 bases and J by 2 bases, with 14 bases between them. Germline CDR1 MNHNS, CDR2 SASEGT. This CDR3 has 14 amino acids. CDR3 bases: TGTGCCAGCAGCAAAACGGACAAGCCCTACGAGCAGTACTTC. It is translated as CASSKTDKPYEQYF.

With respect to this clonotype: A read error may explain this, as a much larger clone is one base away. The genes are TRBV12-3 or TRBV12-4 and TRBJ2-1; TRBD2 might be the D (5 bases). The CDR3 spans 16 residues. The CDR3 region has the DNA TGTGCCAGCAGTTTAGTCCCGGGAAGCTCCTACGATGAGCAGTTCTTC. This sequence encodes CASSLVPGSSYDEQFF.

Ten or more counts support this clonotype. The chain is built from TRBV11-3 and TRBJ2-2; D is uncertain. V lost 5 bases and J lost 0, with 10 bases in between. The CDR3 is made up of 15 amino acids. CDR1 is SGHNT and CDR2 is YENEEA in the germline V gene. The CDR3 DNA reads TGTGCCAGCAGCCCCGCCTCCGCGAACACCGGGGAGCTGTTTTTT. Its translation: CASSPASANTGELFF.

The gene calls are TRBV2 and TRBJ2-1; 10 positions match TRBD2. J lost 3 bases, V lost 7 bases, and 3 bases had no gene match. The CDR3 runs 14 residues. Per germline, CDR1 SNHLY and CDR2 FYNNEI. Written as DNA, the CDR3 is TGTGCCAGCAACCGGACTAGCGGCTACAATGAGCAGTTCTTC. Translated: CASNRTSGYNEQFF.

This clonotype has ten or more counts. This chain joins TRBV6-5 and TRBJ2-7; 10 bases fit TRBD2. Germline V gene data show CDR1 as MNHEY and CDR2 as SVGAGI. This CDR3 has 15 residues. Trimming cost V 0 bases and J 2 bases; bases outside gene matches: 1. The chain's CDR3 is CASSYSLAGTYEQYF. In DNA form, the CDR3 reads TGTGCCAGCAGTTACTCACTAGCGGGAACCTACGAGCAGTACTTC.

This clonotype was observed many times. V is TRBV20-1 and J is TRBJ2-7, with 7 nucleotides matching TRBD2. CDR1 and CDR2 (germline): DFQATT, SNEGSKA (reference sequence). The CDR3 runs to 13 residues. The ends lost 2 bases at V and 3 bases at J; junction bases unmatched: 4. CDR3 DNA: TGCAGTGCTAGACCTGGGACTAACTACGAGCAGTACTTC. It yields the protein CSARPGTNYEQYF.

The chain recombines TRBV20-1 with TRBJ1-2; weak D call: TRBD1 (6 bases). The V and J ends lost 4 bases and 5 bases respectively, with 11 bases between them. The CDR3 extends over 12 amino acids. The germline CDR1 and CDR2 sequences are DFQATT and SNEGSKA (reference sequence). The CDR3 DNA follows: TGCAGTGCTACAGGGGTAGAGTATGGCTACACCTTC. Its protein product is CSATGVEYGYTF.

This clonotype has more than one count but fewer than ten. The CDR3 loop reads CASRPRANTGELFF. The CDR3 DNA reads TGTGCTAGTAGGCCCAGGGCCAACACCGGGGAGCTGTTTTTT. The chain has TRBV12-5 and TRBJ2-2; tentative D call: TRBD1 (5 bases). The V end was cut by 8 bases, the J end by 2 bases, with 12 bases between. The CDR3 spans 14 residues. Germline V CDR1 and CDR2: LGHNT, FRNRAP.

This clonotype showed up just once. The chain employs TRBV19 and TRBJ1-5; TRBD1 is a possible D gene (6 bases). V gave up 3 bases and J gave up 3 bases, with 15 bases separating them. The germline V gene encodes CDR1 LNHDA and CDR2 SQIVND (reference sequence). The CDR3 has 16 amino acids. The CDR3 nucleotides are TGTGCCAGTAGTATTGGGTCGCGGGGGGCCAATCAGCCCCAGCATTTT. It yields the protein CASSIGSRGANQPQHF.

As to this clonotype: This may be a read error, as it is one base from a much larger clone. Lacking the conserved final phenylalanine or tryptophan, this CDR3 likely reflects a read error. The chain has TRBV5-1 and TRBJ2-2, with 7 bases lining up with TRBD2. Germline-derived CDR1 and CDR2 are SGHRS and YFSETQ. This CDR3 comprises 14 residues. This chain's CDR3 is CASSRGTVAGELFY. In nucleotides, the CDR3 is TGCGCCAGCAGCCGAGGGACGGTCGCGGGGGAACTGTTTTAT.

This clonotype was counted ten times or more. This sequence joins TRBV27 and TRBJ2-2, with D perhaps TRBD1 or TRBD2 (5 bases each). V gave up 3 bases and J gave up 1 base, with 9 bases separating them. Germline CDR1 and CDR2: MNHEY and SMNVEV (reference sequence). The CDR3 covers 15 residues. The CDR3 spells CASSLRGLNTGELFF. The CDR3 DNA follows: TGTGCCAGCAGTTTGAGGGGCTTGAACACCGGGGAGCTGTTTTTT.

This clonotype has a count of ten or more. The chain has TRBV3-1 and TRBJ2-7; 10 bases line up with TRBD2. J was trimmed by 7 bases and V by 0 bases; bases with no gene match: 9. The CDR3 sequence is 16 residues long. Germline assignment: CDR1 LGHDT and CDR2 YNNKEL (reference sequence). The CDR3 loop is CASSQESPAGGNEQYF. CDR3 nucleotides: TGTGCCAGCAGCCAAGAGTCTCCAGCGGGAGGGAATGAGCAGTACTTC.

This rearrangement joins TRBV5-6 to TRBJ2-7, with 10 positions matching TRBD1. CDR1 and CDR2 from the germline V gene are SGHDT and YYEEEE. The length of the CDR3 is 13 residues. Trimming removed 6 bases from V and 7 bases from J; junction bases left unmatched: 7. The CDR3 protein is CASTRQGAGEQYF. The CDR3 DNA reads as TGTGCCAGCACTCGACAGGGGGCGGGGGAGCAGTACTTC.

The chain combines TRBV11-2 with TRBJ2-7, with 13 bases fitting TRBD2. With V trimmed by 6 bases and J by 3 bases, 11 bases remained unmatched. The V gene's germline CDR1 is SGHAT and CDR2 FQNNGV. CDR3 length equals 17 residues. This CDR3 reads CASRSRTSGRRGYEQYF. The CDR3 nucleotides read TGTGCCAGCAGGTCCAGGACTAGCGGGAGAAGAGGCTACGAGCAGTACTTC.

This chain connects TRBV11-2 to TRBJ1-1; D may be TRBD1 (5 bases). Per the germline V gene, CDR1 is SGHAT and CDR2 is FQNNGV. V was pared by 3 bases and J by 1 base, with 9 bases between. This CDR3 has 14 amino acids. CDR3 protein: CASSFQTGNTEAFF. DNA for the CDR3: TGTGCCAGCAGCTTTCAAACAGGGAACACTGAAGCTTTCTTT.

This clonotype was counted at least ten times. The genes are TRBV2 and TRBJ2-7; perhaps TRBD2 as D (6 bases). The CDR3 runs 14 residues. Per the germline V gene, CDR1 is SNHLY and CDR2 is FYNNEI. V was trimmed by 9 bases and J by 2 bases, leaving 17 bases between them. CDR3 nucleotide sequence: TGTGCCAGTTGGGAGAGCGGAGGGGCCTACGAGCAGTACTTC. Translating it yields CASWESGGAYEQYF.

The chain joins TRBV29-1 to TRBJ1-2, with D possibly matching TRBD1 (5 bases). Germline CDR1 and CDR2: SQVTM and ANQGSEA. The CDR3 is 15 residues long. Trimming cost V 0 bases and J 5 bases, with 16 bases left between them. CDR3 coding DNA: TGCAGCGTTGAAGATCATGGGGCGGGGCCGTATGGCTACACCTTC. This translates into CSVEDHGAGPYGYTF.

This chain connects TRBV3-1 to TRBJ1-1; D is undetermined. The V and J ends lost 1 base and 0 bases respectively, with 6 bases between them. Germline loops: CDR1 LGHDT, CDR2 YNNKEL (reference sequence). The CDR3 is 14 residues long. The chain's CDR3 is CASSQAPVNTEAFF. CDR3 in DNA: TGTGCCAGCAGCCAAGCCCCAGTGAACACTGAAGCTTTCTTT.

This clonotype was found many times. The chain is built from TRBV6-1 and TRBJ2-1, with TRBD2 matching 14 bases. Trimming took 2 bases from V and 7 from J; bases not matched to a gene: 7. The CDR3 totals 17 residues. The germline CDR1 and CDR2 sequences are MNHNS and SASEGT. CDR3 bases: TGTGCCAGCAGTGAAATCTCCGGGACTAGCGGGAGTAATGAGCAGTTCTTC. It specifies CASSEISGTSGSNEQFF.

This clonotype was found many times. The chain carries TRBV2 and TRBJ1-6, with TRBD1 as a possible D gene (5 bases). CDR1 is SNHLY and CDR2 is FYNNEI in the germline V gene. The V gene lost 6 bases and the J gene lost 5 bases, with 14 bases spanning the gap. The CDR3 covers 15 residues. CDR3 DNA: TGTGCCAGCAGCTTAGACAGACCCAATAATTCACCCCTCCACTTT. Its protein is CASSLDRPNNSPLHF.